This T cell receptor (beta chain) was identified in a study of T cell responses to AZD1222 COVID-19 vaccine. Study-wide results and limits: Regions 160-218 and 743-854 dominated among vaccine-associated CD4 TCRs spanning spike. Recipients of two AZD1222 doses showed rising Spike-specific TCR breadth and depth. Samples come after the peak T cell response, not at day 14. There were mostly white British donors and more females than males, and clonal diversity was possibly underestimated.

This CDR3 region has 18 residues. Germline V gene lookup returns CDR1 MRHNA and CDR2 SNTAGT. V dropped 0 bases and J dropped 0 bases, with 15 bases sitting between them. Comment on this clone: Antigen: not known.

Profiling relied on immunoSEQ multiplex PCR, and the TCRdb table lists in-frame clones only, not all of them. The sample has 110,000 to 150,000 clones, 92% seen once. This TCR came from an adult who received the AZD1222 COVID-19 vaccine. This material consisted of peripheral blood, taken 28 days after the second AZD1222 dose. The chain is built from TRBV6-4 and TRBJ1-5; D ambiguous. The CDR3 region is CASSDSAGGRNSNQPQHF. Here the CDR3 DNA reads TGTGCCAGCAGTGACTCCGCCGGAGGGAGAAATAGCAATCAGCCCCAGCATTTT.